Sequencing of this TCR beta chain was carried out in a study of PD-L1 blockade in urothelial cancer listed by TCRdb under 2017. Turning to the overall study: Therapy was started at some point between 2014 and 2016 for all patients, and atezolizumab 1,200 mg was administered intravenously every 3 weeks. About 85% of the 29 patients were males with bladder-origin urothelial cancer, and 18 of 29 reported a prior smoking history. Patients had an ECOG performance status of 0 or 1 and had received between 0 and 3 prior chemotherapy regimens. Blood samples were analyzed 3 weeks after the start of treatment (second dose) and 6 weeks after the start of treatment. Blood samples gave a median of around 130,000 T cells and 77,000 or so unique TCRs, with a median clonality of roughly 0.081. The study, an exploratory multi-omic analysis, examined somatic, immune and clinical correlates of response to PD-L1 blockade with atezolizumab in urothelial cancer. Pretreatment tumor samples, along with matched peripheral blood collected serially before and after atezolizumab treatment, underwent TCR sequencing. Durable clinical benefit was defined as progression-free survival longer than 6 months, and TCR features were also tested against progression-free and overall survival. Whole exome sequencing and RNA sequencing of pretreatment tumors were performed alongside TCR sequencing in the same patients. Durable clinical benefit was achieved by nine patients but not by the remaining 20. Under 30 patients had pretreatment blood TCR-seq, around 25 had at least one posttreatment blood collection, and around 25 had tumor TCR-seq.

As regards this clone: Its antigen remains unidentified. Per-base qualities were not stored, and no clone one base away is much larger.

To estimate absolute template abundance from read counts, synthetic TCR analog templates were spiked into each PCR. The immunoSEQ assay was used to amplify TCRbeta CDR3 regions from genomic DNA with bias-controlled V and J gene primers. Sequencing of rearranged TCRbeta segments was done at approximately 20X coverage. On the authors' methods: Sequencing errors were corrected by clustering and CDR3s were annotated against IMGT to assign V, D and J genes. Only productive TCRbeta rearrangements were used in downstream analyses, excluding out-of-frame or stop-codon sequences. To compute clonality, Shannon entropy was normalized by the log of the number of unique productive sequences and then subtracted from one. Fisher's exact test with Benjamini-Hochberg correction, using a cutoff of adjusted p below 0.01, was how clones that differed between time points or between blood and tumor were identified. The source is immuneACCESS, and TCRdb retained only in-frame sequences with V and J called. Part of the clones is not carried over; for the studies checked, unresolved V genes explain less than half of this, and the remainder is unexplained. The DNA was the basis for D and trimming; V, J and clone size are from that table. The sample contains around 69,000 clones, around 93% of them found a single time. The ten top clones hold roughly 0.87% of the sample.

Paper-wide results and their limitations: Greater expansion of tumor-associated TCR clones in peripheral blood 3 weeks after the start of treatment was observed in patients with durable benefit (n of about 20, p = 0.022). A pretreatment peripheral blood TCR clonality below the median was linked to improved progression-free and overall survival. Because the sample size was small (n of about 29) and many exploratory analyses were performed, the results are intended to be hypothesis-generating.

The time point label of this sample denotes: peripheral blood 6 weeks after treatment start. The cohort included roughly 29 patients with locally advanced or metastatic urothelial carcinoma who were treated at Memorial Sloan Kettering on a trial protocol. Peripheral blood mononuclear cells were collected pretreatment and during treatment, with between 1 and 8 total time points per patient. The Qiagen DNeasy Blood extraction kit was used to purify genomic DNA from total PBMCs and tumor samples. PBMCs were collected pretreatment and during treatment and were isolated and stored as previously described. This TCR derives from an elderly woman with urothelial cancer. The source material was PBMCs, sampled around atezolizumab (anti-PD-L1) treatment.

The CDR3 sequence is CASSQVTGELFF. At the DNA level, the sequence is TGTGCCAGCAGCCAAGTAACCGGGGAGCTGTTTTTT. The V gene is TRBV4-2 and the J gene is TRBJ2-2; the D gene cannot be resolved reliably. V is reduced by 1 base and J by 5 bases, leaving a spacing of 2 bases between them. Including cysteine and phenylalanine, the CDR3 has 12 amino acids. Only CDR3 DNA remains: 36 bases, in frame from the first base. Looking up the germline V gene yields CDR1 LGHNA and CDR2 YNFKEQ.